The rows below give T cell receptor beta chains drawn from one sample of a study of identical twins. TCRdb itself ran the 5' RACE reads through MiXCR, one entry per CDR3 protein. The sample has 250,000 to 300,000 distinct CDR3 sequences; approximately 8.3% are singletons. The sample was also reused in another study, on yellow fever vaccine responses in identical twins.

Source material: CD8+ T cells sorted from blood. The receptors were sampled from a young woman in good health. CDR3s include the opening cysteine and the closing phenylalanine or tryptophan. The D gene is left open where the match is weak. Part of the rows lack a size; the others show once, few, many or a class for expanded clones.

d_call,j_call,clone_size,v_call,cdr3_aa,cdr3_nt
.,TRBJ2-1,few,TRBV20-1,CSAAPKDRSSYNEQFF,TGCAGTGCTGCCCCCAAGGACCGTAGCTCCTACAATGAGCAGTTCTTC
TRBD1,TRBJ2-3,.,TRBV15,CATSVGTDTDTQYF,TGTGCCACCAGCGTCGGGACAGACACAGATACGCAGTATTTT
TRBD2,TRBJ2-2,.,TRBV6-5,CASSYRLAGANTGELFF,TGTGCCAGCAGTTACCGACTAGCGGGAGCTAACACCGGGGAGCTGTTTTTT
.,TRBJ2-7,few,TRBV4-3,CASSQNYRGLGEVYEQYF,TGCGCCAGCAGCCAAAATTACAGGGGACTAGGAGAAGTCTACGAGCAGTACTTC
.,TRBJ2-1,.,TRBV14,CASSQGMGRNHNEQFF,TGTGCCAGCAGCCAAGGTATGGGGAGGAACCACAATGAGCAGTTCTTC
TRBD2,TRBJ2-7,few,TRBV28,CASSKKGLAYEQYF,TGTGCCAGCAGTAAAAAGGGACTAGCCTACGAGCAGTACTTC
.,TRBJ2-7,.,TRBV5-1,CASSLAAFGEVSYEQYF,TGCGCCAGCAGCTTGGCCGCTTTTGGGGAGGTCTCCTACGAGCAGTACTTC
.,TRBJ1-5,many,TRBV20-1,CSASPGREYQPQHF,TGCAGTGCTAGTCCGGGCAGAGAATATCAGCCCCAGCATTTT
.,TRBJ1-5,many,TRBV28,CASSLLKGLGNQPQHF,TGTGCCAGCAGTTTATTGAAGGGCCTAGGCAATCAGCCCCAGCATTTT
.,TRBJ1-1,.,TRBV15,CATSRVGGVETEAFF,TGTGCCACCAGCAGAGTAGGAGGGGTTGAGACTGAAGCTTTCTTT
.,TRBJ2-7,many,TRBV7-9,CASSRPAYPYEQYF,TGTGCCAGCAGTCGTCCGGCGTATCCCTACGAGCAGTACTTC
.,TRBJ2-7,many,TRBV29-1,CSVDDTSYEQYF,TGCAGCGTCGATGACACCTCCTACGAGCAGTACTTC
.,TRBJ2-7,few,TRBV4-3,CASSQDPSGVSYEQYF,TGCGCCAGCAGCCAAGATCCCAGCGGAGTCTCCTACGAGCAGTACTTC
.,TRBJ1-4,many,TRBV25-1,CASSEFKEKLFF,TGTGCCAGCAGTGAATTTAAGGAAAAACTGTTTTTT
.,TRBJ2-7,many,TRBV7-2,CASSSTGSVYEQYF,TGTGCCAGCAGCTCAACAGGGTCTGTCTACGAGCAGTACTTC
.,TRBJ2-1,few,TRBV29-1,CSVTGGNEQFF,TGCAGCGTCACCGGGGGCAATGAGCAGTTCTTC
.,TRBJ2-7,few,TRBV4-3,CASSHTLAAYEQYF,TGCGCCAGCAGCCATACACTGGCGGCCTACGAGCAGTACTTC
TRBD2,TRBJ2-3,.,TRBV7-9,CASSSLTSGSPDTQYF,TGTGCCAGCAGCTCACTGACTAGCGGGTCGCCAGATACGCAGTATTTT
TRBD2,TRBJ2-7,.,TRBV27,CASSSYQGGYEQYF,TGTGCCAGCAGTTCATACCAGGGAGGGTACGAGCAGTACTTC
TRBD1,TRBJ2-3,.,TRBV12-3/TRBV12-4,CASSEPRQGRSDTQYF,TGTGCCAGCAGCGAACCCCGACAGGGGAGGTCAGATACGCAGTATTTT
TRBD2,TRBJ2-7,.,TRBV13,CASSLTASGTYEQYF,TGTGCCAGCAGCTTAACGGCTAGCGGTACCTACGAGCAGTACTTC
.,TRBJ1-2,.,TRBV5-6,CASSLEGGFYGYTF,TGTGCCAGCAGCTTGGAAGGAGGGTTCTATGGCTACACCTTC
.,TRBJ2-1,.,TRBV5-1,CASSLEPQGGQFF,TGCGCCAGCAGCTTGGAACCTCAGGGTGGGCAGTTCTTC
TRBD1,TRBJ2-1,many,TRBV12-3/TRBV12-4,CASTPDRGSNNEQFF,TGTGCCAGCACGCCGGACAGGGGGTCGAACAATGAGCAGTTCTTC
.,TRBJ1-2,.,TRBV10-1,CASSARLGNGYTF,TGCGCCAGCAGTGCGAGGTTAGGAAATGGCTACACCTTC
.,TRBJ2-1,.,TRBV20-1,CSARDPGTAGSYNEQFF,TGCAGTGCTAGAGACCCCGGGACAGCGGGTTCCTACAATGAGCAGTTCTTC
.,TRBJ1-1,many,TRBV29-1,CSVAMTEAFF,TGCAGCGTAGCCATGACTGAAGCTTTCTTT
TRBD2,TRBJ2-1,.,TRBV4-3,CASSQEVGGSSYNEQFF,TGCGCCAGCAGCCAAGAAGTCGGCGGGAGCTCCTACAATGAGCAGTTCTTC